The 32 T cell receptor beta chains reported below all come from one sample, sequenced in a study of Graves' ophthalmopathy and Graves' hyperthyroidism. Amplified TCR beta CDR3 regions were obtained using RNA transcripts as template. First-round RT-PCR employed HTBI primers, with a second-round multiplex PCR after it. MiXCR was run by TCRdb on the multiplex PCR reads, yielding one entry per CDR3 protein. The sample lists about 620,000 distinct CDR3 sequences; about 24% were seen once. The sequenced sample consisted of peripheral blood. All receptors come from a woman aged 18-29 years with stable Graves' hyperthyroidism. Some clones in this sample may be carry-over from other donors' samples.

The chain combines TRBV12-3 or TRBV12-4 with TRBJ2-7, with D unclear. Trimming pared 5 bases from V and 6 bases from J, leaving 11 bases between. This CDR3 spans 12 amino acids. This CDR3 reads CASSKGPLEQYF. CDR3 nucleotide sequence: TGTGCCAGCAGTAAAGGACCCCTCGAGCAGTACTTC.

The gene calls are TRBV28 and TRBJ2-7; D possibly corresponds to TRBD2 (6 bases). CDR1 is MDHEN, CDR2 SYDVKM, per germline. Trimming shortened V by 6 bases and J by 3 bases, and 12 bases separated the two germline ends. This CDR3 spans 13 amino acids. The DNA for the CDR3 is TGTGCCAGCAGCCGGGCGGGAATCTACGAGCAGTACTTC. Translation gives CASSRAGIYEQYF.

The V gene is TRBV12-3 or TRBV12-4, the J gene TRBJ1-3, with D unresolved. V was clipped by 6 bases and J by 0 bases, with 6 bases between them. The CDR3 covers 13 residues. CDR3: CASRKDSGNTIYF. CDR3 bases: TGTGCCAGCAGGAAAGACTCTGGAAACACCATATATTTT.

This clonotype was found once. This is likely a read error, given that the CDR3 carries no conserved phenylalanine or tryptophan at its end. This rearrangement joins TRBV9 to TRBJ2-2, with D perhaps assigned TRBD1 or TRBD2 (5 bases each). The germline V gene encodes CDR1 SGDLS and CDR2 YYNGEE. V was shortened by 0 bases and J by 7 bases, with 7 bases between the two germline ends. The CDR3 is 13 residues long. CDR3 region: CASSVGGFGELFV. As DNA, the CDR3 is TGTGCCAGCAGCGTAGGGGGGTTCGGGGAGCTGTTTGTT.

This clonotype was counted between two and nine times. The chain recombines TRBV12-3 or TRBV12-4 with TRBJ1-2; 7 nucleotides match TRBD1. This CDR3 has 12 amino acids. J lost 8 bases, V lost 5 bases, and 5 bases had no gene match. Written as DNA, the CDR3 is TGTGCCAGCAGTAACCGACAGGGAGGCTACACCTTC. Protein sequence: CASSNRQGGYTF.

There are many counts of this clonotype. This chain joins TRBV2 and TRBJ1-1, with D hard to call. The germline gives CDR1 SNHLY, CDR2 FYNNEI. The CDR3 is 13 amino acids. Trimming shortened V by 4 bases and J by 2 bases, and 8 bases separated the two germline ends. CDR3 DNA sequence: TGTGCCAGCAGTGGATTCATTAACACTGAAGCTTTCTTT. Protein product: CASSGFINTEAFF.

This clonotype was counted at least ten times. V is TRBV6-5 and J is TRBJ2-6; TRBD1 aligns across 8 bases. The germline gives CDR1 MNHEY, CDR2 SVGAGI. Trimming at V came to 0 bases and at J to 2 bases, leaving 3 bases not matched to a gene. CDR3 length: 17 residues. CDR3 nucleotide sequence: TGTGCCAGCAGTTACTCGACAGGGGTAACTGGGGCCAACGTCCTGACTTTC. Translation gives CASSYSTGVTGANVLTF.

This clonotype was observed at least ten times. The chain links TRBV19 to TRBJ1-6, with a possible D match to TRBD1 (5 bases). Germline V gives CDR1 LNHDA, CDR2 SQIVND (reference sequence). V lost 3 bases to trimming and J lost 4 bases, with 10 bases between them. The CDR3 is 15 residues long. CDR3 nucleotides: TGTGCCAGTAGTATGATTGGGACGTATAATTCACCCCTCCACTTT. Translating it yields CASSMIGTYNSPLHF.

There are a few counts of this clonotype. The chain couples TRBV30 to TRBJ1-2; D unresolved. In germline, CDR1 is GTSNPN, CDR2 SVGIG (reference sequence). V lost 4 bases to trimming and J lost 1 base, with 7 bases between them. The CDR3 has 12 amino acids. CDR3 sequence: CAWNLHNYGYTF. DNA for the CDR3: TGTGCCTGGAATCTGCATAACTATGGCTACACCTTC.

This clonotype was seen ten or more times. This chain's CDR3 is CASSASQVNTEAFF. The CDR3 DNA sequence: TGTGCCAGCAGTGCCAGTCAAGTGAACACTGAAGCTTTCTTT. The V gene is TRBV2, the J gene TRBJ1-1; D unresolved. Germline CDR1 SNHLY, CDR2 FYNNEI. Trimming stripped 4 bases from V and 0 bases from J, with 9 bases between. There are 14 residues in the CDR3.

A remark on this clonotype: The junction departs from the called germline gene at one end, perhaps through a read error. This chain's CDR3 is CASSLTTYELYF. CDR3 nucleotides: TGTGCCAGCAGCTTGACTACCTACGAGCTGTACTTC. The V call is TRBV12-3 or TRBV12-4, the J call TRBJ2-7; possible D gene TRBD2, 5 bases. The CDR3 loop spans 12 amino acids.

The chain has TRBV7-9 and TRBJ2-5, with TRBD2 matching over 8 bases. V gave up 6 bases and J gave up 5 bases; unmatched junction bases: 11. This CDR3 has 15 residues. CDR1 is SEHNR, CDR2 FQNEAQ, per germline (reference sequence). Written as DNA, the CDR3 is TGTGCCAGCAGTCCACGGCGGGGGGCTGCGGAGACCCAGTACTTC. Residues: CASSPRRGAAETQYF.

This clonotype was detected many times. In DNA form, the CDR3 reads TGTGCCAGCAGTCCCCCAGGGGAGAGTCAGCCCCAGCATTTT. It is translated as CASSPPGESQPQHF. V is TRBV12-3 or TRBV12-4 and J is TRBJ1-5; a weak D match, TRBD1 (6 bases). Trimming removed 5 bases at V and 6 bases at J, with 14 bases between. This CDR3 spans 14 amino acids.

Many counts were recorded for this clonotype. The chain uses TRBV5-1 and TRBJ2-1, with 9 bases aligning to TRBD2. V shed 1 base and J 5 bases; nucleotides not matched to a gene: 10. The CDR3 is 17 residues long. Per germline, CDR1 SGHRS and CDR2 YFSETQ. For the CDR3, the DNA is TGCGCCAGCAGCTTGAAATTGGAAGCGGGGGGCGACAATGAGCAGTTCTTC. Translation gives CASSLKLEAGGDNEQFF. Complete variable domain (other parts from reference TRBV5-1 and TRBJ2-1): KAGVTQTPRYLIKTRGQQVTLSCSPISGHRSVSWYQQTPGQGLQFLFEYFSETQRNKGNFPGRFSGRQFSNSRSEMNVSTLELGDSALYLCASSLKLEAGGDNEQFFGPGTRLTVL.

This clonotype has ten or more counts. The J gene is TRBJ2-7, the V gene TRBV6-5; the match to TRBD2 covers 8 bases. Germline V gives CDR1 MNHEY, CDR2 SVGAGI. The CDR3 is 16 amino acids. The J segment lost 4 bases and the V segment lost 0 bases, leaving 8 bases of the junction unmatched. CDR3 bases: TGTGCCAGCAGTTACTCCGCGGGGGGCGACTTATACGAGCAGTACTTC. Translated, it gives CASSYSAGGDLYEQYF.

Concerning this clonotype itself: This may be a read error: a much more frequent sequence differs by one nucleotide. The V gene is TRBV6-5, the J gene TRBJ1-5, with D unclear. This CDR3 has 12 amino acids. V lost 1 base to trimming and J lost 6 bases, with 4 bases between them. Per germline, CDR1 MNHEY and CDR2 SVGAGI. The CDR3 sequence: CASSYLGQPQHF. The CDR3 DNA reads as TGTGCCAGCAGTTACTTGGGTCAGCCCCAGCATTTT.

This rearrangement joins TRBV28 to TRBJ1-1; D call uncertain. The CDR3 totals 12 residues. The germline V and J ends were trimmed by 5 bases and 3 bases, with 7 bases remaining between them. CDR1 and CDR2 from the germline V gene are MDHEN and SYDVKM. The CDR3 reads CASSTAHTEAFF. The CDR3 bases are TGTGCCAGCAGTACTGCCCACACTGAAGCTTTCTTT.

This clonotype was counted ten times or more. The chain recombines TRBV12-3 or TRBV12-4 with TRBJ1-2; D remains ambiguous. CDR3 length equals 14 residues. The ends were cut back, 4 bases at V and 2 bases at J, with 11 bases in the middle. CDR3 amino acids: CASSSPRQNYGYTF. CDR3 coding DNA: TGTGCCAGCAGTTCCCCTAGGCAGAACTATGGCTACACCTTC.

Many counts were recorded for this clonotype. The CDR3 sequence is CASTSPGQMNTEAFF. The CDR3 coding sequence is TGTGCCAGCACCTCGCCCGGCCAAATGAACACTGAAGCTTTCTTT. This chain connects TRBV12-3 or TRBV12-4 to TRBJ1-1; D uncertain. The CDR3 spans 15 residues. Trimming pared 7 bases from V and 0 bases from J, leaving 15 bases between.

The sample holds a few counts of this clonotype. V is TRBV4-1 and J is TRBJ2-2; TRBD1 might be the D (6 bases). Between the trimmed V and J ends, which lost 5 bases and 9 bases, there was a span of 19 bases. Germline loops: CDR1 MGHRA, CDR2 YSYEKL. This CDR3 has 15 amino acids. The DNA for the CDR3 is TGCGCCAGCAGCAATCCTGGACAGTCGGTGTGGGAGCTGTTTTTT. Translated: CASSNPGQSVWELFF.

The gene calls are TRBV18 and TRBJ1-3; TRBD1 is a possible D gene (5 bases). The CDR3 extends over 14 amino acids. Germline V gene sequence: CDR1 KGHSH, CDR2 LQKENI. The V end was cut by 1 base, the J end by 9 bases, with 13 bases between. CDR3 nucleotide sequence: TGTGCCAGCTCACCACGGATGGACAAACCCACCATATATTTT. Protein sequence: CASSPRMDKPTIYF.

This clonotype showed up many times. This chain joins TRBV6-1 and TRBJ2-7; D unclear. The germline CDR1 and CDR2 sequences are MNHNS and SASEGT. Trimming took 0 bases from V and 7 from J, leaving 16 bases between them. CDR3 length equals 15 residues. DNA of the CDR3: TGTGCCAGCAGTGAAGCGCAGTGGGGATGGGGAGAGCAGTACTTC. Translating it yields CASSEAQWGWGEQYF.

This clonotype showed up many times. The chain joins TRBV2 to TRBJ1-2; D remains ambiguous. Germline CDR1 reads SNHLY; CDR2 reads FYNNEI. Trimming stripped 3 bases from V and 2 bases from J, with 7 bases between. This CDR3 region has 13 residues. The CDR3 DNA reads TGTGCCAGCAGTGATGAGACAAACTATGGCTACACCTTC. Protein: CASSDETNYGYTF. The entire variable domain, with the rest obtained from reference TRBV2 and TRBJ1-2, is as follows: EPEVTQTPSHQVTQMGQEVILRCVPISNHLYFYWYRQILGQKVEFLVSFYNNEISEKSEIFDDQFSVERPDGSNFTLKIRSTKLEDSAMYFCASSDETNYGYTFGSGTRLTVV.

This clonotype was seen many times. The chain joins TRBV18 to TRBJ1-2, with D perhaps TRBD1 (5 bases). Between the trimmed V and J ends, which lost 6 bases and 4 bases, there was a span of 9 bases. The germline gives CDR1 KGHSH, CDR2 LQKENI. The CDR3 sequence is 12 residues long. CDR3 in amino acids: CASSWDGYGYTF. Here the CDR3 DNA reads TGTGCCAGCTCGTGGGACGGCTATGGCTACACCTTC.

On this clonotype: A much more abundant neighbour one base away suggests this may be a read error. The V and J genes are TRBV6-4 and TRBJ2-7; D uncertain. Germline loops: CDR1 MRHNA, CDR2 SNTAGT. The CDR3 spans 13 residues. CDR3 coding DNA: TGTGCCAGCAGTTACCTGATCAATGGCGAGCAGTGCTTC. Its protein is CASSYLINGEQCF.

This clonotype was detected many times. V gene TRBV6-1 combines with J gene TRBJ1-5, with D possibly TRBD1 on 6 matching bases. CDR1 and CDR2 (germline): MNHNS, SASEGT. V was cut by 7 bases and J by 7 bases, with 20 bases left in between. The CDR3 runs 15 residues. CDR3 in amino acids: CASMLVQGIGQPQHF. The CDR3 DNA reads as TGTGCCAGCATGCTAGTCCAGGGGATCGGCCAGCCCCAGCATTTT.

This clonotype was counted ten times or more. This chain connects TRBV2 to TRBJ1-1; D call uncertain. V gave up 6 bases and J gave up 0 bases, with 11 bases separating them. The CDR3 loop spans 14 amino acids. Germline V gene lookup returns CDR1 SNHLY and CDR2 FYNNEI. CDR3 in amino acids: CASSSTRVNTEAFF. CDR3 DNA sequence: TGTGCCAGCAGCTCCACACGGGTGAACACTGAAGCTTTCTTT.

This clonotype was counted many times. Here the CDR3 DNA reads TGCAGCGTTGAAATGGGGACAGCGAACACTGAAGCTTTCTTT. The encoded protein is CSVEMGTANTEAFF. This chain joins TRBV29-1 and TRBJ1-1, with TRBD1 matching 7 bases. With 2 bases clipped from V and 1 base from J, the junction kept 4 bases outside the gene matches. Germline V gene sequence: CDR1 SQVTM, CDR2 ANQGSEA. The CDR3 consists of 14 residues. The full variable domain, completed using reference TRBV29-1 and TRBJ1-1, is SAVISQKPSRDICQRGTSLTIQCQVDSQVTMMFWYRQQPGQSLTLIATANQGSEATYESGFVIDKFPISRPNLTFSTLTVSNMSPEDSSIYLCSVEMGTANTEAFFGQGTRLTVV.

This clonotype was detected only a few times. The CDR3 loop is CASSLGFGGQDGYTF. CDR3 nucleotides: TGTGCCAGCAGCTTAGGCTTCGGGGGACAAGATGGCTACACCTTC. The chain employs TRBV7-2 and TRBJ1-2, with D possibly TRBD1 on 6 matching bases. The V end was cut by 1 base, the J end by 6 bases, with 15 bases between. Germline-derived CDR1 and CDR2 are SGHTA and FQGNSA. The CDR3 totals 15 residues.

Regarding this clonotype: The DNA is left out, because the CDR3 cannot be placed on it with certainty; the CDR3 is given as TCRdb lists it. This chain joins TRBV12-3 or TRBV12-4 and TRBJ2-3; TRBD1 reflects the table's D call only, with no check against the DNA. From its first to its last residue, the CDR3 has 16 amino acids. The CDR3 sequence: CASSSSTGGATDTQYF.

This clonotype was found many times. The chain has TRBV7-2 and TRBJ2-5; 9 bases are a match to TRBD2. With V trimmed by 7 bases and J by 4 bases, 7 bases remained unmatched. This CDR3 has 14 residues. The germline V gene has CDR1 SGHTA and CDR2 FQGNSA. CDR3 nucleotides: TGTGCCAGCACGCGGGGGGGCTACTTAGAGACCCAGTACTTC. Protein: CASTRGGYLETQYF.

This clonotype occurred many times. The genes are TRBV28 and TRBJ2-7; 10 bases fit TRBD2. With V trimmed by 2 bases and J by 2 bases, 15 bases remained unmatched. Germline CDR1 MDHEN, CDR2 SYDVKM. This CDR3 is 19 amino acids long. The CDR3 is CASSLKLAGASNHPYEQYF. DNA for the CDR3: TGTGCCAGCAGTTTAAAGCTAGCGGGAGCCTCTAACCACCCCTACGAGCAGTACTTC. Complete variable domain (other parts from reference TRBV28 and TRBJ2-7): DVKVTQSSRYLVKRTGEKVFLECVQDMDHENMFWYRQDPGLGLRLIYFSYDVKMKEKGDIPEGYSVSREKKERFSLILESASTNQTSMYLCASSLKLAGASNHPYEQYFGPGTRLTVT.